This TCR beta chain appears in the sequencing data of a study of T cells in Graves' hyperthyroidism and ophthalmopathy. Hyperthyroidism in the patients, aged 18 to 65, was newly diagnosed and under 2 months in duration. Reasons for excluding patients were uncontrolled infection, other autoimmune disease, pregnancy or lactation. Clinical symptoms, serum thyroxine, TRAb, thyroid ultrasound and orbital computed tomography informed diagnoses. The PBMCs had their origin in roughly 10 ml of fresh peripheral blood. Amplified TCR beta CDR3 regions came from RNA transcripts. HTBI primers were used for first-round RT-PCR of the TCR CDR3. From the multiplex PCR reads, TCRdb called clonotypes with MiXCR, one entry per CDR3 protein. The data contain approximately 430,000 distinct CDR3 sequences, approximately 15% of them singletons. Germline V lookup: CDR1 KGHSH, CDR2 LQKENI. The CDR3 is 14 amino acids. With 3 bases removed from V and 3 bases from J, the gap between germline ends came to 11 bases.

This clonotype was recorded at least ten times. Sample: blood. The chain couples TRBV18 to TRBJ1-2; no firm D call. The TCR originated in a woman under 30 with Graves' hyperthyroidism. CDR3 protein: CASSPRWWDYGYTF. The CDR3 DNA reads TGTGCCAGCTCACCCCGGTGGTGGGACTATGGCTACACCTTC.